This paragraph covers one TCR beta chain sequence. Its antigen is still unknown. The data stem from a study of cytomegalovirus exposure and HLA in healthy donors. Notes on the study in general: The authors later linked a missense DCLRE1C variant to TCR beta V- and J-gene trimming.

In the PCR, 60 Vbeta and 13 Jbeta primers were used. Some clones are missing from TCRdb's copy, which holds only in-frame ones; the method was immunoSEQ multiplex PCR. Of more than 50,000 clones listed, over 60% are singletons. Germline CDR1 reads SEHNR; CDR2 reads FQNEAQ (reference sequence). This CDR3 spans 14 amino acids. Between the trimmed V and J ends, which lost 1 base and 3 bases, there was a span of 7 bases. The receptor comes from a man aged 45-65 years in good health and CMV-seropositive. Material: PBMCs. The chain combines TRBV7-9 with TRBJ1-5, with D unresolved. The CDR3 DNA sequence: TGTGCCAGCAGCTTAGATACAATCAATCAGCCCCAGCATTTT. Amino acid sequence: CASSLDTINQPQHF.